Listed here are 22 T cell receptor beta chains from one sample, sequenced in a study of blood T cell repertoires in COVID-19. The method was immunoSEQ multiplex PCR; TCRdb's version includes in-frame clones alone and lacks a portion of them. The repertoire includes 110,000 to 150,000 clones, under 90% of them detected once, and 3.5% sits in the top ten. The material sequenced was peripheral blood. These receptors came from a man between 65 and 85 years old who had recovered from COVID-19.

Many counts were recorded for this clone. This chain uses TRBV6-6 with TRBJ1-5; no clear D. V was clipped by 6 bases and J by 3 bases, with 15 bases between them. CDR1 is MNHNY and CDR2 is SVGAGI in the germline V gene (reference sequence). CDR3 length: 15 amino acids. The CDR3 DNA follows: TGTGCCAGCAGGTACGGACTGGACCTCAATCAGCCCCAGCATTTT. Translation gives CASRYGLDLNQPQHF.

V gene TRBV4-1 combines with J gene TRBJ2-1, with D possibly being TRBD1 (5 bases). This CDR3 contains 16 residues. The V end was cut by 2 bases, the J end by 0 bases, with 11 bases between. Germline V gene data show CDR1 as MGHRA and CDR2 as YSYEKL. In DNA, the CDR3 is TGCGCCAGCAGCCAAACGACAGTAAGCTCCTACAATGAGCAGTTCTTC. Translated, it gives CASSQTTVSSYNEQFF.

V is TRBV27 and J is TRBJ1-5; no firm D call. Trimming removed 3 bases at V and 6 bases at J, with 12 bases between. CDR3 length: 14 amino acids. Germline V gives CDR1 MNHEY, CDR2 SMNVEV (reference sequence). Here the CDR3 reads CASSFVGSGQPQHF. The CDR3 region has the DNA TGTGCCAGCAGTTTTGTGGGGAGCGGTCAGCCCCAGCATTTT.

This chain joins TRBV7-6 and TRBJ2-7; 9 bases fit TRBD1. J gave up 6 bases and V 5 bases, and 11 bases lay outside the gene matches. Looked up from germline, CDR1 is SGHVS and CDR2 is FNYEAQ. The CDR3 is 15 residues long. The CDR3 loop is CASSPDAGTGFEQYF. The CDR3 DNA sequence: TGTGCCAGCAGCCCGGATGCCGGGACAGGGTTCGAGCAGTACTTC.

This chain links TRBV5-6 with TRBJ2-4; 9 nucleotides match TRBD1. The germline gives CDR1 SGHDT, CDR2 YYEEEE. CDR3 length: 16 residues. The junction had 7 bases not matched to a gene; V was cut back by 4 bases and J by 2 bases. The CDR3 protein is CASSPSTGGTKNIQYF. The DNA for the CDR3 is TGTGCCAGCAGCCCCTCGACAGGGGGGACCAAAAACATTCAGTACTTC.

V gene TRBV5-6 combines with J gene TRBJ1-1; TRBD1 agrees at 7 bases. The CDR3 is 13 residues long. Trimming cost V 6 bases and J 7 bases; bases outside gene matches: 9. Germline V gives CDR1 SGHDT, CDR2 YYEEEE. DNA for the CDR3: TGTGCCAGCACCTTCCCCCAGGGGGGTGAAGCTTTCTTT. Its protein product is CASTFPQGGEAFF.

The genes are TRBV4-3 and TRBJ1-2; unclear D gene. The CDR3 is 14 amino acids. Germline values: CDR1 LGHNA, CDR2 YSLEER. V gave up 4 bases and J gave up 3 bases, with 12 bases separating them. Here the CDR3 DNA reads TGCGCCAGCAGCCCAGGCTTCGGGGACTATGGCTACACCTTC. It is translated as CASSPGFGDYGYTF.

The rearrangement uses TRBV4-1 and TRBJ2-7, with 7 bases identical to TRBD1. The CDR3 extends over 13 amino acids. CDR1 MGHRA and CDR2 YSYEKL come from the germline V gene. V gave up 2 bases and J gave up 3 bases; unmatched junction bases: 1. CDR3 sequence (DNA): TGCGCCAGCAGCCAAAGACAGGGCTACGAGCAGTACTTC. Its protein product is CASSQRQGYEQYF.

The chain uses TRBV4-3 and TRBJ2-5, with a weak D call TRBD1 (6 bases). Germline V gene sequence: CDR1 LGHNA, CDR2 YSLEER. V was trimmed by 1 base and J by 5 bases, leaving 11 bases between them. This CDR3 has 14 residues. The CDR3 DNA reads TGCGCCAGCAGCCAAGTTTTTGGACAGGAGACCCAGTACTTC. It yields the protein CASSQVFGQETQYF.

The chain links TRBV7-9 to TRBJ2-5, with D unresolved. CDR1 and CDR2 (germline): SEHNR, FQNEAQ (reference sequence). This CDR3 region has 11 residues. Trimming removed 8 bases from V and 3 bases from J, with 7 bases in between. The CDR3 region has the DNA TGTGCCAGCTCCTCCGAAGAGACCCAGTACTTC. This encodes CASSSEETQYF.

V gene TRBV5-1 combines with J gene TRBJ2-1; 13 bases fit TRBD2. Germline V gene sequence: CDR1 SGHRS, CDR2 YFSETQ. V lost 3 bases and J lost 7; bases outside the gene matches: 13. The CDR3 runs 18 residues. CDR3 sequence: CASSSGGTSGTAGNEQFF. CDR3 nucleotides: TGCGCCAGCAGCTCCGGCGGGACTAGCGGGACCGCGGGGAATGAGCAGTTCTTC.

The rearrangement uses TRBV7-9 and TRBJ2-7; D is perhaps TRBD2 (5 bases). This CDR3 has 15 residues. Germline CDR1 reads SEHNR; CDR2 reads FQNEAQ (reference sequence). The germline V and J ends were trimmed by 5 bases and 0 bases, with 14 bases remaining between them. Here the CDR3 DNA reads TGTGCCAGCAGCCCCGGACTTGCTATCTCCTACGAGCAGTACTTC. As protein: CASSPGLAISYEQYF.

The rearrangement joins TRBV6-5 to TRBJ2-7; D perhaps matches TRBD2 (6 bases). The CDR3 covers 13 residues. Germline V gene lookup returns CDR1 MNHEY and CDR2 SVGAGI. Between the trimmed V and J ends, which lost 8 bases and 2 bases, there was a span of 13 bases. In DNA, the CDR3 is TGTGCCAGCGGGGCTAGCGCAGCCTACGAGCAGTACTTC. Its protein is CASGASAAYEQYF.

The J gene is TRBJ1-4, the V gene TRBV4-1, with 8 positions matching TRBD1. The germline CDR1 and CDR2 sequences are MGHRA and YSYEKL. The CDR3 totals 19 residues. J gave up 6 bases and V 2 bases, and 17 bases lay outside the gene matches. This CDR3 reads CASSQYLSGTGLNDEKLFF. Here the CDR3 DNA reads TGCGCCAGCAGCCAATACCTTTCCGGGACAGGACTGAATGATGAAAAACTGTTTTTT.

The V gene is TRBV27, the J gene TRBJ2-7; no firm D call. Germline V gene lookup returns CDR1 MNHEY and CDR2 SMNVEV (reference sequence). V lost 5 bases, J lost 4 bases, and 9 bases lay in between. The CDR3 covers 12 residues. The CDR3 bases are TGTGCCAGCAGTCCCTCCGGGTACGAGCAGTACTTC. It translates to CASSPSGYEQYF.

The V call is TRBV7-9, the J call TRBJ1-4; possible D gene TRBD1, 5 bases. Trimming removed 2 bases at V and 5 bases at J, with 15 bases between. The CDR3 is made up of 16 amino acids. Per the germline V gene, CDR1 is SEHNR and CDR2 is FQNEAQ (reference sequence). CDR3 sequence (DNA): TGTGCCAGCAGCTTATCGGGGGGAAGGGTCAATGAAAAACTGTTTTTT. Amino acid sequence: CASSLSGGRVNEKLFF.

Turning to this clone: At the DNA level, this CDR3 is encoded by other sequences in the same sample as well. V and J are TRBV18 and TRBJ2-1; D gene uncertain. This CDR3 has 12 residues. Germline V gene lookup returns CDR1 KGHSH and CDR2 LQKENI. Between the trimmed V and J ends, which lost 6 bases and 5 bases, there was a span of 8 bases. CDR3 bases: TGTGCCAGCTCGCCGAGTAACAATGAGCAGTTCTTC. Amino acids: CASSPSNNEQFF.

A few counts support this clone. The rearrangement links TRBV7-9 to TRBJ1-3; 11 bases fit TRBD1. Losses at the gene ends were 5 bases for V and 0 bases for J; bases not matched to a gene: 3. CDR3 length: 16 residues. Germline loops: CDR1 SEHNR, CDR2 FQNEAQ (reference sequence). Here the CDR3 reads CASSKGTGGSGNTIYF. The CDR3 DNA reads as TGTGCCAGCAGCAAAGGGACAGGGGGCTCTGGAAACACCATATATTTT.

V is TRBV5-1 and J is TRBJ2-5; 11 bases are a match to TRBD1. Per the germline V gene, CDR1 is SGHRS and CDR2 is YFSETQ. Unmatched junction bases numbered 4, after V lost 4 bases and J lost 5 bases. The CDR3 is 14 residues long. CDR3 region: CASSGGQGVETQYF. In DNA form, the CDR3 reads TGCGCCAGCAGCGGGGGACAGGGGGTGGAGACCCAGTACTTC.

This clone was counted at least ten times. V usage is TRBV27 and J usage is TRBJ2-7; maybe TRBD2 (6 bases). The CDR3 length is 14 residues. V lost 3 bases, J lost 5 bases, and 14 bases lay in between. Germline V lookup: CDR1 MNHEY, CDR2 SMNVEV (reference sequence). CDR3 nucleotides: TGTGCCAGCAGTTTCCGGGACTCTTTAAACGAGCAGTACTTC. This codes for CASSFRDSLNEQYF.

The chain links TRBV12-5 to TRBJ2-7; TRBD2 agrees at 8 bases. Unmatched junction bases numbered 9, after V lost 4 bases and J lost 4 bases. The CDR3 spans 15 residues. CDR1 and CDR2 from the germline V gene are LGHNT and FRNRAP. CDR3 nucleotides: TGTGCTAGTGGTTCCTCTAGCGGGCTTGGATACGAGCAGTACTTC. It codes for CASGSSSGLGYEQYF.

The rearrangement links TRBV30 to TRBJ1-2, with TRBD1 identical over 9 bases. This CDR3 contains 14 residues. V trimming: 3 bases; J trimming: 8 bases; junction bases outside the gene matches: 10. CDR1 is GTSNPN and CDR2 is SVGIG in the germline V gene (reference sequence). The CDR3 reads CAWSTLQGASGYTF. Here the CDR3 DNA reads TGTGCCTGGAGCACCCTACAGGGGGCAAGCGGCTACACCTTC.